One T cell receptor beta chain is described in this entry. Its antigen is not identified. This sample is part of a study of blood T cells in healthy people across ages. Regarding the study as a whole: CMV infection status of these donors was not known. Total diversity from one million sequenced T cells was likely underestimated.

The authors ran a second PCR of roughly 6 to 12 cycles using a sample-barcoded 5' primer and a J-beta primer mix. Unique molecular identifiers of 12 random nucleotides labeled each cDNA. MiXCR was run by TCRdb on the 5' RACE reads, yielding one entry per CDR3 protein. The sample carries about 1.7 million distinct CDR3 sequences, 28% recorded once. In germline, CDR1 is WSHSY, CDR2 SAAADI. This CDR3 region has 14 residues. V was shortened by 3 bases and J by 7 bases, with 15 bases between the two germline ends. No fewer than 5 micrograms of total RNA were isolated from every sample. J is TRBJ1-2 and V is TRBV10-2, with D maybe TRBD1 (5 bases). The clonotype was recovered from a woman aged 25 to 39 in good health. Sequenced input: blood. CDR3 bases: TGCGCCAGCAGTGAAGGGGTTCAGGGCCGTGGCTACACCTTC. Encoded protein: CASSEGVQGRGYTF.